This TCR beta chain was profiled in a study of HIV-infected patients and healthy controls. Overall study results and limits: MAIT alpha-chain CDR3s were frequent in healthy controls, depleted in HIV+. Significantly higher mean Gini indices appeared in HIV-infected repertoires, possibly reflecting oligoclonality. Slight age and sex differences between study cohorts did not explain the diversity differences.

This clonotype was counted only a few times. As yet, its antigen is unknown. The repertoire came from unfractionated whole blood and reflected all unsorted peripheral T cells. Reverse transcription used about 500 ng RNA and constant-region primers for alpha and beta. Separate chain-specific third strand synthesis with multiplexing indices produced the alpha and beta libraries. TCRdb used MiXCR to reprocess the 5' RACE reads, holding one entry per CDR3 protein. Of 4,500 to 7,000 distinct CDR3 sequences in the sample, roughly 10% were seen once. The CDR3 sequence is 16 residues long. Per the germline V gene, CDR1 is DFQATT and CDR2 is SNEGSKA (reference sequence). V dropped 0 bases and J dropped 3; count of bases not matched to a gene: 6.

The origin of this receptor is an adult with HIV infection. The chain uses TRBV20-1 and TRBJ1-4; 8 positions match TRBD1. This specimen consisted of blood, obtained before antiretroviral therapy. Written as DNA, the CDR3 is TGCAGTGCTAGAGATAGACAGGGGACTGCTAATGAAAAACTGTTTTTT. Translating it yields CSARDRQGTANEKLFF.